This TCR beta chain derives from a study of identical twins. To note about this clonotype: Antigen unknown.

From germline, CDR1 is MNHEY and CDR2 SVGEGT. This CDR3 is built from 15 residues. V lost 7 bases, J lost 0 bases, and 15 bases lay in between. The cDNA had a unique molecular identifier and a template-switch universal primer site. TCRdb used MiXCR to reprocess the 5' RACE reads, holding one entry per CDR3 protein. The sample lists 230,000 or so distinct CDR3 sequences; roughly 8% were seen once. Whole-study findings and limits: Excess twin sharing in beta out-of-frame sequences was weaker. Carriage of fewer insertions was seen in abundant cord blood beta clonotypes, whereas memory repertoires showed none. Compared with unrelated sharing, twin-shared out-of-frame alpha sequences had more low-probability sequences.

These data are also associated with another study on yellow fever vaccine responses in identical twins.

Input material: CD8+ T cells sorted from blood. The source of this sequence is a woman aged 18-29 years in good health. The chain combines TRBV6-2 or TRBV6-3 with TRBJ2-5, with D perhaps TRBD2 (5 bases). CDR3 residues: CASKSGLPDQETQYF. The CDR3, as DNA: TGTGCCAGCAAATCAGGACTCCCAGACCAAGAGACCCAGTACTTC.